This entry lists 27 T cell receptor beta chains sequenced from one sample in a study of shared clonotypes between healthy human individuals. Profiled with immunoSEQ multiplex PCR; TCRdb holds only in-frame clones, not every one. The sample shows about 480,000 clones, about four fifths of them seen only once. Sequencing input: PBMCs. These receptors all come from a woman aged 40-49 years in good health. Some clones in this sample may be carry-over from other donors' samples.

The chain has TRBV5-1 and TRBJ2-7, with 11 bases matching TRBD2. CDR1 and CDR2 from the germline V gene are SGHRS and YFSETQ. V trimming: 3 bases; J trimming: 6 bases; junction bases outside the gene matches: 8. The CDR3 spans 15 residues. CDR3 residues: CASSSLAGGPSEQYF. CDR3 nucleotides: TGCGCCAGCAGCTCATTAGCGGGAGGGCCTAGCGAGCAGTACTTC.

The V gene is TRBV4-1, the J gene TRBJ1-3, with D perhaps matching TRBD1 (6 bases). Trimming left V 0 bases short and J 8 bases short, with 14 bases between. The CDR3 is 15 amino acids. Germline V gene sequence: CDR1 MGHRA, CDR2 YSYEKL. The CDR3 loop is CASSQDVRGRDTIYF. The CDR3, as DNA: TGCGCCAGCAGCCAAGATGTCAGGGGTAGGGACACCATATATTTT.

J is TRBJ2-4 and V is TRBV28, with no clear D. Trimming cost V 4 bases and J 0 bases, with 13 bases left between them. The CDR3 sequence is 16 residues long. Germline-derived CDR1 and CDR2 are MDHEN and SYDVKM. In nucleotides, the CDR3 is TGTGCCAGCAGTTCATGGCGGATACTAGCCAAAAACATTCAGTACTTC. This sequence encodes CASSSWRILAKNIQYF.

The V and J genes are TRBV5-1 and TRBJ2-1, with D perhaps matching TRBD2 (8 bases). V was clipped by 6 bases and J by 7 bases, with 29 bases between them. The CDR3 loop spans 18 amino acids. The V gene's germline CDR1 is SGHRS and CDR2 YFSETQ. CDR3 region: CASTQTGMLAGRYNEQFF. CDR3 DNA sequence: TGCGCCAGCACCCAGACAGGGATGCTAGCGGGCCGTTATAATGAGCAGTTCTTC.

The chain employs TRBV7-8 and TRBJ2-5; 11 nucleotides line up with TRBD2. This CDR3 has 16 residues. Germline trimming cut 6 bases from V and 5 bases from J; bases unmatched to any gene: 11. The V gene's germline CDR1 is SGHVS and CDR2 FQNEAQ. The CDR3: CASRPRTSGRSETQYF. The CDR3 DNA reads TGTGCCAGCAGGCCCAGAACTAGCGGGAGAAGCGAGACCCAGTACTTC.

The V and J genes are TRBV13 and TRBJ2-7; possibly TRBD1 for D (6 bases). The CDR3 is 13 residues long. Trimming removed 2 bases at V and 5 bases at J, with 10 bases between. Germline V gene data show CDR1 as PRHDT and CDR2 as FYEKMQ (reference sequence). CDR3 in amino acids: CASSLTGTHEQYF. Written as DNA, the CDR3 is TGTGCCAGCAGCTTAACAGGGACCCACGAGCAGTACTTC.

The chain couples TRBV18 to TRBJ1-1, with a weak D call TRBD1 (5 bases). CDR1 is KGHSH and CDR2 is LQKENI in the germline V gene. The CDR3 has 12 residues. Trimming stripped 0 bases from V and 10 bases from J, with 9 bases between. In DNA form, the CDR3 reads TGTGCCAGCTCACCACCCGGACAAGGAGCTTTCTTT. Translated: CASSPPGQGAFF.

This clone has just a few counts. This chain joins TRBV7-6 and TRBJ1-1; 10 nucleotides line up with TRBD1. Germline assignment: CDR1 SGHVS and CDR2 FNYEAQ. CDR3 length equals 13 residues. The V and J ends lost 5 bases and 7 bases, in that order; junction bases with no gene match: 4. This CDR3 reads CASSADRGSEAFF. DNA for the CDR3: TGTGCCAGCAGCGCGGACAGGGGGAGTGAAGCTTTCTTT.

V usage is TRBV5-1 and J usage is TRBJ2-2; 11 bases line up with TRBD1. The germline CDR1 and CDR2 sequences are SGHRS and YFSETQ. J lost 9 bases, V lost 2 bases, and 9 bases had no gene match. This CDR3 has 16 amino acids. CDR3 nucleotide sequence: TGCGCCAGCAGCTTAACTACCGGGACAGGGGGACGGGAGCTGTTTTTT. It specifies CASSLTTGTGGRELFF.

The rearrangement links TRBV28 to TRBJ2-1; 11 nucleotides align to TRBD2. Germline CDR1 MDHEN, CDR2 SYDVKM. J gave up 10 bases and V 7 bases, and 9 bases lay outside the gene matches. The CDR3 covers 14 residues. The CDR3 loop reads CASNVLAGAREQFF. CDR3 in DNA: TGTGCCAGCAACGTACTAGCGGGAGCGCGAGAGCAGTTCTTC.

V is TRBV18 and J is TRBJ2-7; tentatively, D is TRBD1 (7 bases). The germline CDR1 and CDR2 sequences are KGHSH and LQKENI. This CDR3 is 15 amino acids long. Trimming left V 3 bases short and J 6 bases short, with 18 bases between. The CDR3 is CASSPLRQGGREQYF. CDR3 sequence (DNA): TGTGCCAGCTCACCGCTCCGACAGGGAGGTCGCGAGCAGTACTTC.

V and J are TRBV11-2 and TRBJ2-2; 12 bases fit TRBD2. V lost 4 bases, J lost 7 bases, and 7 bases stayed unmatched. This CDR3 is 16 amino acids long. CDR1 and CDR2 from the germline V gene are SGHAT and FQNNGV. In DNA, the CDR3 is TGTGCCAGCAGCTGGCATCTAGCGGGAGGGGGCGGGGAGCTGTTTTTT. This codes for CASSWHLAGGGGELFF.

V and J are TRBV27 and TRBJ2-7; D might be TRBD2 (5 bases). V was shortened by 6 bases and J by 1 base, with 13 bases between the two germline ends. CDR3 length: 14 residues. Germline CDR1 reads MNHEY; CDR2 reads SMNVEV (reference sequence). The CDR3 coding sequence is TGTGCCAGCAGGGGGAGTTTAGAATCCTACGAGCAGTACTTC. Amino acids: CASRGSLESYEQYF.

This clone has just one count. This chain connects TRBV5-1 to TRBJ2-3; D gene unclear. The CDR3 totals 12 residues. Germline lookup yields CDR1 SGHRS and CDR2 YFSETQ. Trimming stripped 0 bases from V and 6 bases from J, with 5 bases between. The CDR3 sequence: CASSLAEDTQYF. Here the CDR3 DNA reads TGCGCCAGCAGCTTGGCTGAGGATACGCAGTATTTT.

The chain has TRBV2 and TRBJ2-6; no firm D call. The V gene lost 6 bases and the J gene lost 1 base, with 7 bases spanning the gap. Germline CDR1 and CDR2: SNHLY and FYNNEI. The CDR3 consists of 14 residues. The CDR3 here is CASRVVSGANVLTF. As DNA, the CDR3 is TGTGCCAGCAGGGTGGTTTCTGGGGCCAACGTCCTGACTTTC.

The V gene is TRBV5-1, the J gene TRBJ1-1; D is unresolved. CDR1 is SGHRS, CDR2 YFSETQ, per germline. The length of the CDR3 is 12 residues. V lost 5 bases, J lost 4 bases, and 9 bases lay in between. This chain's CDR3 is CASRGWGTEAFF. The DNA for the CDR3 is TGCGCCAGCAGGGGATGGGGCACTGAAGCTTTCTTT.

V and J are TRBV13 and TRBJ1-2; maybe TRBD1 (5 bases). The ends were cut back, 5 bases at V and 2 bases at J, with 15 bases in the middle. The germline gives CDR1 PRHDT, CDR2 FYEKMQ (reference sequence). This CDR3 spans 15 amino acids. The chain's CDR3 is CASSTAGVRNYGYTF. DNA for the CDR3: TGTGCCAGCAGCACGGCGGGGGTGAGAAACTATGGCTACACCTTC.

This clone was counted a few times. This likely stems from a read error, as it lies one base from a far larger clone. The chain recombines TRBV7-3 with TRBJ1-1; D gene ambiguous. V was trimmed by 0 bases and J by 1 base, leaving 0 bases between them. The CDR3 runs 12 residues. Germline loops: CDR1 SGHTA, CDR2 FQGTGA. The CDR3 coding sequence is TGTGCCAGCAGCTTAACGAACACTGAAGCTTTCTTT. The encoded protein is CASSLTNTEAFF.

This sequence joins TRBV27 and TRBJ2-3; D may match TRBD1 or TRBD2 (5 bases each). Trimming pared 6 bases from V and 2 bases from J, leaving 15 bases between. There are 15 residues in the CDR3. Germline CDR1 MNHEY, CDR2 SMNVEV (reference sequence). In nucleotides, the CDR3 is TGTGCCAGCAGCGAGAGGGACCGACTCACAGATACGCAGTATTTT. Protein: CASSERDRLTDTQYF.

The rearrangement links TRBV9 to TRBJ2-3, with D hard to call. This CDR3 has 15 residues. CDR1 and CDR2 from the germline V gene are SGDLS and YYNGEE. Trimming took off 0 bases at V and 2 bases at J, with 10 bases between the two ends. In DNA form, the CDR3 reads TGTGCCAGCAGCGTAGTGGCTACGGCCACAGATACGCAGTATTTT. Its protein product is CASSVVATATDTQYF.

V usage is TRBV29-1 and J usage is TRBJ1-2; D not certain. The length of the CDR3 is 13 residues. V lost 0 bases and J 1 base, leaving 6 bases between the germline ends. Germline CDR1 reads SQVTM; CDR2 reads ANQGSEA. The CDR3 nucleotides are TGCAGCGTTGAAGAAGCTGATAACTATGGCTACACCTTC. It specifies CSVEEADNYGYTF.

This clone occurred a few times. The chain carries TRBV19 and TRBJ2-3; D uncertain. Germline V gene data show CDR1 as LNHDA and CDR2 as SQIVND (reference sequence). This CDR3 comprises 11 residues. Trimming left V 6 bases short and J 5 bases short, with 6 bases between. The CDR3 DNA reads as TGTGCCAGTAGGATCGGAGATACGCAGTATTTT. Translated: CASRIGDTQYF.

This clone has only one observation. The V call is TRBV4-2, the J call TRBJ2-2, with 8 bases that match TRBD2. Trimming cost V 4 bases and J 2 bases; bases outside gene matches: 3. The length of the CDR3 is 15 residues. The germline CDR1 and CDR2 sequences are LGHNA and YNFKEQ. CDR3 bases: TGTGCCAGCAGCCTACTAGCGGATAACACCGGGGAGCTGTTTTTT. Its translation: CASSLLADNTGELFF.

In the case of this clone: Other DNA sequences from this sample encode an identical CDR3 as well. The V and J genes are TRBV9 and TRBJ2-7; TRBD2 matches at 10 bases. V was clipped by 0 bases and J by 4 bases; unmatched bases: 4. This CDR3 contains 15 residues. Germline-derived CDR1 and CDR2 are SGDLS and YYNGEE. The CDR3 DNA reads as TGTGCCAGCAGCGTAGGCTTAGCGGGAGGTTACGAGCAGTACTTC. This gives the protein CASSVGLAGGYEQYF.

The chain joins TRBV11-3 to TRBJ2-7; 14 bases are shared with TRBD2. The germline V gene encodes CDR1 SGHNT and CDR2 YENEEA. This CDR3 is 16 amino acids long. J gave up 4 bases and V 4 bases, and 6 bases lay outside the gene matches. CDR3 amino acids: CASSSGTSGSGYEQYF. DNA for the CDR3: TGTGCCAGCAGCTCCGGGACTAGCGGGAGCGGATACGAGCAGTACTTC.

The V call is TRBV27, the J call TRBJ2-1, with 10 nucleotides matching TRBD2. The V segment lost 6 bases and the J segment 4 bases; nucleotides outside the gene matches: 6. Germline V gene data show CDR1 as MNHEY and CDR2 as SMNVEV (reference sequence). The CDR3 extends over 15 amino acids. The CDR3 coding sequence is TGTGCCAGCAGAACCGGGACTAGCGAGTACAATGAGCAGTTCTTC. It translates to CASRTGTSEYNEQFF.

V is TRBV30 and J is TRBJ1-1; 8 bases are a match to TRBD1. CDR1 is GTSNPN and CDR2 is SVGIG in the germline V gene (reference sequence). The CDR3 loop spans 13 amino acids. The CDR3: CAGDRPFPSEAFF. The CDR3 region has the DNA TGTGCTGGGGACAGGCCTTTCCCTTCTGAAGCTTTCTTT.